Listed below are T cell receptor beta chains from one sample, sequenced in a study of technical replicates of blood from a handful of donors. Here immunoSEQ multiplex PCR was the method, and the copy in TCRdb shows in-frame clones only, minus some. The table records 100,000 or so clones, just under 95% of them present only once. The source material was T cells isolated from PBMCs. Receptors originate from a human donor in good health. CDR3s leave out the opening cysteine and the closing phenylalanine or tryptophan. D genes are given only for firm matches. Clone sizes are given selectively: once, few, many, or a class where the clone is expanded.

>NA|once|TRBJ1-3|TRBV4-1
ASSQAGGSGNTIY
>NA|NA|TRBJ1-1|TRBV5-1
ASSLNLGQGMNTEAF
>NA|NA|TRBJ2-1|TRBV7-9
ASSLTTVLSSYNEQF
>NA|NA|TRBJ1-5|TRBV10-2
ASTRQEYQPQH
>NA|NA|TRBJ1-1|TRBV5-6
ASRSGGRATSPEAF
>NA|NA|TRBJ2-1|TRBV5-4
ASSLNGPGLNGEQF
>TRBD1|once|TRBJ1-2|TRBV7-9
ASSYETGGHYGYT
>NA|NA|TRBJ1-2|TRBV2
ASSSRVSYGYT
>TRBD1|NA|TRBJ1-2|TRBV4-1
ASRPGQGTYGYT
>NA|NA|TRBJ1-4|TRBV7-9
ASSPGGHLEEKLF
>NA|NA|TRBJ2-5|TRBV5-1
ASSLQGPETQY
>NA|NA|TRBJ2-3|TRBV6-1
ASSAKEPGLGFTY
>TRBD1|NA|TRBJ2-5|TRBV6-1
ASSEGGTVLETQY
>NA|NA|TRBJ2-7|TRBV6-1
ASREQGLPYEQY
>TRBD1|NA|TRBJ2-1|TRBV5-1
ASSLGTGVLEQF
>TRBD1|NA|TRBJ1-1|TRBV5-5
ASSLGQGAYTEAF
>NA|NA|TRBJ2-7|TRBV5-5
ASNLDNSYEQY
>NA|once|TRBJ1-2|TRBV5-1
ASSRTGGGSDYGYT
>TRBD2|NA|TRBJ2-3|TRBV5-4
ASSLGLAGGPDTQY
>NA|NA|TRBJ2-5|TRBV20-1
SASAETQY
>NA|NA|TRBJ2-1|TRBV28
ASSLFPGGSSYNEQF
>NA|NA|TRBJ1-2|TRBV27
ASSLTQGYGYT
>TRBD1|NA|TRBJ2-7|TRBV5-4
ASSPFWDRGHEQY
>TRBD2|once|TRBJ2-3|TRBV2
ASSVPSGGTDTQY
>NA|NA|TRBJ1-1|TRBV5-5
ASSLVVSGSSRDTEAF
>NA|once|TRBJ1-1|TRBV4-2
ASSRDGHSNTEAF
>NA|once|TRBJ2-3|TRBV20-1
SAERVPAQY
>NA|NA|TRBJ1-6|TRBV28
ASSPGGETNSPLH